Reported below is one TCR beta chain. TCRdb's copy holds only in-frame clones and misses some; the assay was immunoSEQ multiplex PCR. Among roughly 59,000 clones listed, 65% to 85% were seen once. This sample was taken from a study of OX40 agonist ivuxolimab in advanced cancers. Study-wide context: The patients' treatment was ivuxolimab, an agonistic anti-OX40 (CD134) antibody. Patients undergoing dose escalation presented with hepatocellular carcinoma, melanoma, renal cell or head and neck cancer.

Sampled blood was obtained at baseline, cycle 4 day 1, and cycle 7 day 1. Germline CDR1 and CDR2: SGHDT and YYEEEE. The V and J ends lost 4 bases and 1 base respectively, with 14 bases between them. The CDR3 spans 15 residues. This TCR derives from an adult with an advanced solid tumor such as melanoma, head and neck, liver or kidney cancer. The chain uses TRBV5-6 and TRBJ2-5; D ambiguous. The sample was CD4+ or CD8+ T cells sorted from blood, taken in a trial of the OX40 agonist ivuxolimab. In DNA, the CDR3 is TGTGCCAGCAGCACGCGCCGTCGCGGCCAAGAGACCCAGTACTTC. It encodes CASSTRRRGQETQYF. Combining the CDR3 with reference TRBV5-6 and TRBJ2-5 gives the whole variable domain DAGVTQSPTHLIKTRGQQVTLRCSPKSGHDTVSWYQQALGQGPQFIFQYYEEEERQRGNFPDRFSGHQFPNYSSELNVNALLLGDSALYLCASSTRRRGQETQYFGPGTRLLVL.